This TCR beta chain was observed in a study of PD-1 blockade in classical Hodgkin lymphoma. Study-level points and caveats: Significant TCR diversity gains by C4D1 occurred in CD4+ but not CD8+ cells. Newly diagnosed patients had baseline TCR diversity that was reportedly lower than that of healthy donors.

Worth noting for this clone: Its antigen is not identified.

Clones were read by immunoSEQ multiplex PCR, and TCRdb kept only the in-frame ones, dropping some. The sample comprises 35,000 to 50,000 clones, roughly three quarters of which are singletons, and 2.5% to 3.5% rests with the top ten. Each patient experienced a relapse that followed autologous stem cell transplantation, and brentuximab vedotin exposure varied. The CDR3 is 12 residues long. Germline values: CDR1 SGDLS, CDR2 YYNGEE. V gave up 7 bases and J gave up 3 bases, with 11 bases separating them. The sample in question was peripheral blood mononuclear cells (PBMCs), obtained before the second cycle of nivolumab. The V gene is TRBV9, the J gene TRBJ2-7; no reliable D call. This receptor was taken from a human donor with classical Hodgkin lymphoma. Here the CDR3 DNA reads TGTGCCAGCGGTGATGGGGACTACGAGCAGTACTTC. This gives the protein CASGDGDYEQYF.